The sample holds a few counts of the clone carrying this TCR beta chain. Its antigen remains unidentified. The record originates from a study of post-analysis software for immune sequencing data. On the study more broadly: Several disease courses (relapsing-remitting, secondary progressive and progressive-relapsing) of multiple sclerosis were included. Study outcomes and limitations: Multiple sclerosis was associated with a significant reduction in normalized Chao1 diversity relative to controls. When patients were compared with controls, 5 or 6 TRBV segments were more frequent, TRBV5-6, TRBV5-1 and TRBV20-1 among them.

CDR3 size: 14 residues. Germline-derived CDR1 and CDR2 are GTSNPN and SVGIG (reference sequence). Unmatched junction bases numbered 8, after V lost 5 bases and J lost 6 bases. Incorporated into the TCR beta cDNA libraries were unique molecular identifiers, which served to reduce PCR and sequencing biases. TCRdb re-analysed the PCR reads in MiXCR, keeping a single row per CDR3 protein. The sample consists of a few hundred thousand distinct CDR3 sequences, 36% of them appearing once. Material: blood. The chain joins TRBV30 to TRBJ2-1; 9 nucleotides match TRBD2. The sequence was obtained from a girl between 10 and 17 years old with multiple sclerosis. DNA for the CDR3: TGTGCCTGGGAAGCAGCTAGCGGGACCAATGAGCAGTTCTTC. Protein product: CAWEAASGTNEQFF.